This T cell receptor (beta chain) was documented in a study of T cells in Graves' hyperthyroidism and ophthalmopathy. CDR1 SGHNT and CDR2 YYREEE come from the germline V gene (reference sequence). There are 15 residues in the CDR3. V gave up 4 bases and J gave up 3 bases, with 16 bases separating them. Researchers took RNA transcripts and amplified the TCR beta CDR3 regions from them. Using the HTBI primer set, a first-round RT-PCR was run on the TCR CDR3. TCRdb reprocessed the multiplex PCR reads via MiXCR and lists one record per CDR3 protein. The table has about 700,000 distinct CDR3 sequences, 13% to 15% seen once.

The gene calls are TRBV5-4 and TRBJ1-1, with D possibly TRBD1 on 6 matching bases. Material for sequencing was blood. The TCR was taken from a woman aged 18-29 years with Graves' hyperthyroidism. The DNA of the CDR3 is TGTGCCAGCAGCCCGGACAGTGTGGTGTACACTGAAGCTTTCTTT. Amino acid sequence: CASSPDSVVYTEAFF. The full variable domain, in which reference TRBV5-4 and TRBJ1-1 provide the parts outside the CDR3, is ETGVTQSPTHLIKTRGQQVTLRCSSQSGHNTVSWYQQALGQGPQFIFQYYREEENGRGNFPPRFSGLQFPNYSSELNVNALELDDSALYLCASSPDSVVYTEAFFGQGTRLTVV.